Below are 28 T cell receptor beta chains sequenced from a single sample in a study of blood T cell repertoires in COVID-19. Sequenced by immunoSEQ multiplex PCR; TCRdb stores in-frame clones only, minus some. The profile covers under 300,000 clones, with about nine tenths appearing a single time and 1.5% to 2% taken by the ten largest. Sequenced sample: PBMCs or T cells enriched from blood (not recorded which). These TCRs come from a woman aged 40 to 55 who had recovered from COVID-19.

The V and J genes are TRBV19 and TRBJ1-5; 8 bases line up with TRBD1. CDR1 is LNHDA, CDR2 SQIVND, per germline (reference sequence). V shed 6 bases, J shed 8 bases, and the junction held 9 bases outside the gene matches. The CDR3 consists of 14 residues. The CDR3 DNA follows: TGTGCCAGTAGACACAGGGGGGGTGCCAAGCCCCAGCATTTT. Its protein product is CASRHRGGAKPQHF.

This chain joins TRBV7-2 and TRBJ2-7; the match to TRBD1 covers 9 bases. Germline CDR1 reads SGHTA; CDR2 reads FQGNSA. This CDR3 is built from 15 residues. The junction had 8 bases not matched to a gene; V was cut back by 6 bases and J by 2 bases. CDR3 coding DNA: TGTGCCAGCAGATACGATGGGACAGGGCCCTACGAGCAGTACTTC. This sequence encodes CASRYDGTGPYEQYF.

This chain links TRBV6-5 with TRBJ2-1; perhaps TRBD1 as D (5 bases). V dropped 2 bases and J dropped 7 bases, with 15 bases sitting between them. Germline CDR1 and CDR2: MNHEY and SVGAGI. The CDR3 is 15 amino acids. The CDR3 here is CASSYDRDTSNEQFF. The CDR3, as DNA: TGTGCCAGCAGTTACGACAGAGACACTTCTAATGAGCAGTTCTTC.

The V and J genes are TRBV6-5 and TRBJ2-7, with a possible D match to TRBD2 (6 bases). CDR3 length equals 15 residues. The germline V gene encodes CDR1 MNHEY and CDR2 SVGAGI. The V and J ends lost 8 bases and 5 bases respectively, with 22 bases between them. The CDR3 sequence is CASRKEGRWMDEQYF. The CDR3, as DNA: TGTGCCAGCCGGAAGGAGGGACGTTGGATGGACGAGCAGTACTTC.

The V and J genes are TRBV30 and TRBJ1-3; D gene unclear. V was trimmed by 0 bases and J by 3 bases, leaving 12 bases between them. Germline V lookup: CDR1 GTSNPN, CDR2 SVGIG (reference sequence). The CDR3 runs to 15 residues. CDR3 in amino acids: CAWSVGSTIGNTIYF. The CDR3 DNA reads as TGTGCCTGGAGTGTGGGCAGCACAATTGGAAACACCATATATTTT.

The chain has TRBV2 and TRBJ1-2; 7 nucleotides agree with TRBD1. This CDR3 is built from 15 residues. Germline loops: CDR1 SNHLY, CDR2 FYNNEI. The J segment lost 3 bases and the V segment lost 5 bases, leaving 9 bases of the junction unmatched. The CDR3 region is CASSPPGGRDYGYTF. CDR3 bases: TGTGCCAGCAGTCCACCAGGGGGTCGGGACTATGGCTACACCTTC.

V is TRBV5-1 and J is TRBJ1-6; TRBD1 matches 7 bases. Germline CDR1 reads SGHRS; CDR2 reads YFSETQ. The CDR3 totals 19 residues. J was trimmed by 7 bases and V by 4 bases; bases with no gene match: 20. The CDR3 DNA sequence: TGCGCCAGCAGCCGGGGGATACCCGCTCGTCGGGACAGAAATTCACCCCTCCACTTT. Its translation: CASSRGIPARRDRNSPLHF.

This chain uses TRBV6-1 with TRBJ1-2; TRBD1 might be the D (5 bases). The CDR3 contains 16 residues. The germline V gene has CDR1 MNHNS and CDR2 SASEGT. The ends were cut back, 4 bases at V and 2 bases at J, with 17 bases in the middle. CDR3 sequence reads: CASSGKATALNYGYTF. The CDR3 nucleotides are TGTGCCAGCAGTGGGAAGGCGACAGCTTTAAACTATGGCTACACCTTC.

This chain connects TRBV6-5 to TRBJ1-1; 7 bases align to TRBD1. The CDR3 has 15 residues. J was trimmed by 0 bases and V by 5 bases; bases with no gene match: 6. Germline V gives CDR1 MNHEY, CDR2 SVGAGI. CDR3 amino acids: CASSRLDRMNTEAFF. The CDR3 DNA sequence: TGTGCCAGCAGTCGCCTGGACAGGATGAACACTGAAGCTTTCTTT.

The chain couples TRBV3-1 (or the pseudogene TRBV3-2) to TRBJ1-6, with TRBD1 identical over 9 bases. CDR3 length equals 14 residues. Trimming took 6 bases from V and 8 from J; bases not matched to a gene: 5. Germline CDR1 and CDR2: LGHDT and YNNKEL (reference sequence). This CDR3 reads CASRPGTGHSPLHF. As DNA, the CDR3 is TGTGCCAGCAGACCCGGGACAGGGCATTCACCCCTCCACTTT.

This chain links TRBV4-3 with TRBJ2-3, with D possibly matching TRBD1 (5 bases). The germline V and J ends were trimmed by 0 bases and 3 bases, with 13 bases remaining between them. Germline CDR1 reads LGHNA; CDR2 reads YSLEER. This CDR3 comprises 16 residues. The CDR3 spells CASSQDSRVYTDTQYF. The CDR3 coding sequence is TGCGCCAGCAGCCAAGATTCCAGGGTTTATACAGATACGCAGTATTTT.

The chain combines TRBV30 with TRBJ2-7, with a weak D call TRBD2 (5 bases). The V end was cut by 0 bases, the J end by 0 bases, with 9 bases between. From germline, CDR1 is GTSNPN and CDR2 SVGIG (reference sequence). The CDR3 is 14 residues long. The CDR3 sequence is CAWSVDGGSYEQYF. The CDR3 DNA sequence: TGTGCCTGGAGTGTCGACGGAGGCTCCTACGAGCAGTACTTC. The full variable domain, its missing parts supplied by reference TRBV30 and TRBJ2-7, is SQTIHQWPATLVQPVGSPLSLECTVEGTSNPNLYWYRQAAGRGLQLLFYSVGIGQISSEVPQNLSASRPQDRQFILSSKKLLLSDSGFYLCAWSVDGGSYEQYFGPGTRLTVT.

The rearrangement joins TRBV11-2 to TRBJ1-3, with a possible D match to TRBD1 (5 bases). The CDR3 length is 15 residues. Germline V gene data show CDR1 as SGHAT and CDR2 as FQNNGV. V lost 1 base and J 0 bases, leaving 7 bases between the germline ends. The CDR3 spells CASSLAGGSGNTIYF. The CDR3, as DNA: TGTGCCAGCAGCTTAGCGGGGGGCTCTGGAAACACCATATATTTT.

This sequence joins TRBV9 and TRBJ2-1; 8 bases align to TRBD2. CDR3 length: 17 amino acids. Germline CDR1 and CDR2: SGDLS and YYNGEE. V trimming: 0 bases; J trimming: 4 bases; junction bases outside the gene matches: 9. CDR3 loop: CASSVGSRAGVYNEQFF. As DNA, the CDR3 is TGTGCCAGCAGCGTAGGGTCTCGAGCGGGAGTTTACAATGAGCAGTTCTTC.

The J gene is TRBJ1-5, the V gene TRBV19, with unresolved D. Per the germline V gene, CDR1 is LNHDA and CDR2 is SQIVND (reference sequence). This CDR3 contains 15 residues. Trimming left V 6 bases short and J 0 bases short, with 12 bases between. CDR3 residues: CASRVTDHSNQPQHF. The CDR3 coding sequence is TGTGCCAGTAGAGTTACAGATCATAGCAATCAGCCCCAGCATTTT.

The genes are TRBV5-4 and TRBJ2-3; D is perhaps TRBD2 (5 bases). The V gene lost 4 bases and the J gene lost 5 bases, with 11 bases spanning the gap. CDR3 length: 13 amino acids. Germline values: CDR1 SGHNT, CDR2 YYREEE (reference sequence). The DNA of the CDR3 is TGTGCCAGCAGCGAAACTGCGGGAGATACGCAGTATTTT. This translates into CASSETAGDTQYF. Drawing the rest from reference TRBV5-4 and TRBJ2-3, the complete variable domain is ETGVTQSPTHLIKTRGQQVTLRCSSQSGHNTVSWYQQALGQGPQFIFQYYREEENGRGNFPPRFSGLQFPNYSSELNVNALELDDSALYLCASSETAGDTQYFGPGTRLTVL.

V and J are TRBV7-3 and TRBJ2-1; D is unclear. Germline V CDR1 and CDR2: SGHTA, FQGTGA. The V gene lost 2 bases and the J gene lost 5 bases, with 7 bases spanning the gap. There are 13 residues in the CDR3. This CDR3 reads CASSLSVDNEQFF. Written as DNA, the CDR3 is TGTGCCAGCAGCTTATCCGTTGACAATGAGCAGTTCTTC.

The gene calls are TRBV2 and TRBJ1-1; TRBD1 matches at 7 bases. The germline CDR1 and CDR2 sequences are SNHLY and FYNNEI. The V gene end was trimmed by 2 bases and the J gene end by 4 bases; junction bases not matched to a gene: 4. This CDR3 spans 14 amino acids. The CDR3 DNA is TGTGCCAGCAGTGAAACGGCAGGGGGCACTGAAGCTTTCTTT. It codes for CASSETAGGTEAFF.

The chain has TRBV2 and TRBJ2-1, with 7 bases matching TRBD2. The CDR3 has 11 residues. The germline V gene has CDR1 SNHLY and CDR2 FYNNEI. The V segment lost 5 bases and the J segment 11 bases; nucleotides outside the gene matches: 3. The DNA of the CDR3 is TGTGCCAGCAGTAGCGGGGCACAGCAGTTCTTC. Protein sequence: CASSSGAQQFF.

J is TRBJ1-2 and V is TRBV7-8; no definite D call. CDR3 size: 14 residues. Germline V gene lookup returns CDR1 SGHVS and CDR2 FQNEAQ. V lost 5 bases, J lost 4 bases, and 14 bases lay in between. CDR3 residues: CASSPSGSRYGYTF. CDR3 DNA sequence: TGTGCCAGCAGCCCCTCGGGGAGCCGCTATGGCTACACCTTC. Looking up the rest from reference TRBV7-8 and TRBJ1-2 gives the full variable domain: GAGVSQSPRYKVAKRGQDVALRCDPISGHVSLFWYQQALGQGPEFLTYFQNEAQLDKSGLPSDRFFAERPEGSVSTLKIQRTQQEDSAVYLCASSPSGSRYGYTFGSGTRLTVV.

The chain links TRBV3-1 (or the pseudogene TRBV3-2) to TRBJ1-2, with 7 bases fitting TRBD1. Germline CDR1 and CDR2: LGHDT and YNNKEL (reference sequence). The CDR3 covers 15 residues. With 4 bases clipped from V and 5 bases from J, the junction kept 10 bases outside the gene matches. The CDR3 is CASSRWENRGYGYTF. CDR3 coding DNA: TGTGCCAGCAGCCGCTGGGAGAACAGGGGATATGGCTACACCTTC.

V gene TRBV19 combines with J gene TRBJ1-2; D not certain. The ends were cut back, 6 bases at V and 2 bases at J, with 16 bases in the middle. Germline CDR1 LNHDA, CDR2 SQIVND (reference sequence). This CDR3 has 15 amino acids. The CDR3 here is CASSSPGLENYGYTF. CDR3 in DNA: TGTGCCAGTAGCTCCCCGGGTCTGGAAAACTATGGCTACACCTTC.

This sequence joins TRBV18 and TRBJ1-2; D gene ambiguous. The CDR3 length is 15 residues. CDR1 is KGHSH and CDR2 is LQKENI in the germline V gene. V was trimmed by 6 bases and J by 0 bases, leaving 14 bases between them. CDR3 protein: CASSPDTVANYGYTF. In nucleotides, the CDR3 is TGTGCCAGCTCCCCCGACACGGTTGCTAACTATGGCTACACCTTC.

A single count supports this clone. CDR3 loop: CASSRLAGVVDEQFF. CDR3 DNA: TGTGCCAGCAGCAGACTAGCGGGGGTTGTGGATGAGCAGTTCTTC. The V call is TRBV6-6, the J call TRBJ2-1, with 12 positions matching TRBD2. J lost 8 bases, V lost 6 bases, and 8 bases had no gene match. Germline V gene sequence: CDR1 MNHNY, CDR2 SVGAGI (reference sequence). The CDR3 length is 15 residues.

This clone has only a few counts. In DNA, the CDR3 is TGTGCCAGCAGTGATCGTGGCAGGGGGTACACCTTC. It translates to CASSDRGRGYTF. J is TRBJ1-2 and V is TRBV2; TRBD1 matches at 7 bases. This CDR3 has 12 residues. The germline V gene encodes CDR1 SNHLY and CDR2 FYNNEI. V trimming: 3 bases; J trimming: 11 bases; junction bases outside the gene matches: 6.

V gene TRBV15 combines with J gene TRBJ1-2; D gene unclear. The germline CDR1 and CDR2 sequences are LNHNV and YYDKDF (reference sequence). V dropped 0 bases and J dropped 2 bases, with 7 bases sitting between them. The CDR3 sequence is 14 residues long. The CDR3 protein is CATSRDRENYGYTF. In DNA, the CDR3 is TGTGCCACCAGCAGAGATCGGGAGAACTATGGCTACACCTTC. The full variable domain, its missing parts supplied by reference TRBV15 and TRBJ1-2, is DAMVIQNPRYQVTQFGKPVTLSCSQTLNHNVMYWYQQKSSQAPKLLFHYYDKDFNNEADTPDNFQSRRPNTSFCFLDIRSPGLGDTAMYLCATSRDRENYGYTFGSGTRLTVV.

A single count supports this clone. This chain joins TRBV7-3 and TRBJ2-1, with a tentative D call TRBD1 (5 bases). The CDR3 spans 17 residues. Germline V gene data show CDR1 as SGHTA and CDR2 as FQGTGA. The germline V and J ends were trimmed by 5 bases and 2 bases, with 19 bases remaining between them. The CDR3, as DNA: TGTGCCAGCAGCCCCCAGTCAGGGCCCTTCACCTACAATGAGCAGTTCTTC. It is translated as CASSPQSGPFTYNEQFF.

The V gene is TRBV6-5, the J gene TRBJ2-1; 9 nucleotides match TRBD1. The ends lost 6 bases at V and 2 bases at J; junction bases unmatched: 5. The CDR3 spans 15 residues. Germline V gene sequence: CDR1 MNHEY, CDR2 SVGAGI. CDR3 DNA: TGTGCCAGCAGCCTACAGGGGGCGACCTACAATGAGCAGTTCTTC. Protein: CASSLQGATYNEQFF.